This T cell receptor (beta chain) comes out of a study of CDR3 diversity in severe acne. V dropped 4 bases and J dropped 1 base, with 14 bases sitting between them. The CDR3 length is 15 residues. Germline loops: CDR1 SGDLS, CDR2 YYNGEE. TCRdb fed the PCR reads into MiXCR, producing one record per CDR3 protein. The table lists around 85,000 distinct CDR3 sequences, about half of them singletons. This clonotype was detected only a few times. The V gene is TRBV9, the J gene TRBJ1-1; D perhaps matches TRBD1 (5 bases). This clonotype was sampled from a male donor with severe acne vulgaris. Sequenced: blood. The CDR3 spells CASSRGGRKNTEAFF. CDR3 DNA sequence: TGTGCCAGCAGCCGGGGCGGACGGAAGAACACTGAAGCTTTCTTT.